There are a few counts of the clone carrying this T cell receptor (beta chain). What it binds is not known. RNA transcripts provided the source from which TCR beta CDR3 regions were amplified. In the first-round RT-PCR of the TCR CDR3, the HTBI primer set was used. TCRdb used MiXCR to reprocess the multiplex PCR reads, holding one entry per CDR3 protein. This table has around 340,000 distinct CDR3 sequences, approximately 17% appearing once. The sample is drawn from a study of T cells in Graves' hyperthyroidism and ophthalmopathy. The CDR3 is 14 amino acids. The junction had 11 bases not matched to a gene; V was cut back by 7 bases and J by 8 bases. CDR1 is WSHSY and CDR2 is SAAADI in the germline V gene. Across 18 months, stable Graves' hyperthyroidism was marked by no progression to ophthalmopathy. Study results and caveats: Ophthalmopathy was told apart from stable hyperthyroidism by a 13 V-J model. In blood, most of the thyroid clonotypes expanded above 0.001 were also present.

The sequencing sample was made of blood. J is TRBJ2-1 and V is TRBV10-2; 7 positions agree with TRBD2. This TCR was sampled from a man aged 25 to 40 with Graves' hyperthyroidism. In DNA, the CDR3 is TGCGCCAGCACCACCGGACTAGTTCGAGATGAGCAGTTCTTC. This encodes CASTTGLVRDEQFF.